Sequencing of this T cell receptor (beta chain) was carried out in a study of T cells after posttransplantation cyclophosphamide. Repertoires were generated with immunoSEQ multiplex PCR, while TCRdb's copy carries only in-frame clones and drops some. Found here are some 10,000 clones, about 82% of them singletons; the top ten hold roughly 15%. Study-level results: After PTCy, TRB diversity resembled that of CNI/methotrexate controls.

With regard to this clone: Antigen: not known.

The CDR3 spans 14 residues. V dropped 6 bases and J dropped 5; count of bases not matched to a gene: 7. Germline loops: CDR1 MNHEY, CDR2 SVGAGI. A marrow graft followed busulfan-fludarabine conditioning, with cyclophosphamide on days +3 and +4. The sample in question was PBMCs, obtained around 2,000 days after allogeneic stem cell transplant with posttransplant cyclophosphamide. V and J are TRBV6-5 and TRBJ2-7; 10 bases are a match to TRBD2. This sequence was found in a female patient aged 50 to 65 who received an allogeneic stem cell transplant from a related donor, was CMV-positive, and had no GVHD. The graft donor may have contributed some T cells. The CDR3 coding sequence is TGTGCCAGCAGAAACAGCGGGAGGGCCGACGAGCAGTACTTC. Protein: CASRNSGRADEQYF.